These 12 T cell receptor beta chains originate from one sample sequenced in a study of blood T cell repertoires in COVID-19. Profiled with immunoSEQ multiplex PCR; TCRdb holds only in-frame clones, not every one. The table shows 300,000 to 450,000 clones, with 87% occurring only once. The sample comprised PBMCs or T cells enriched from blood (not recorded which). The receptors originated from a middle-aged man in a cohort exposed to, infected with or recovered from COVID-19 (not recorded which).

The chain links TRBV6-5 to TRBJ2-1, with D possibly TRBD2 on 5 matching bases. Trimming shortened V by 5 bases and J by 8 bases, and 7 bases separated the two germline ends. This CDR3 comprises 11 residues. CDR1 and CDR2 from the germline V gene are MNHEY and SVGAGI. DNA of the CDR3: TGTGCCAGCAGTCAGGAGGATGAGCAGTTCTTC. Protein: CASSQEDEQFF.

The V call is TRBV6-5, the J call TRBJ2-1, with D uncertain. The CDR3 totals 14 residues. Trimming cost V 5 bases and J 0 bases, with 8 bases left between them. From germline, CDR1 is MNHEY and CDR2 SVGAGI. The CDR3 here is CASSPANSYNEQFF. CDR3 DNA: TGTGCCAGCAGTCCAGCGAACTCCTACAATGAGCAGTTCTTC.

The chain couples TRBV30 to TRBJ2-2; D not certain. The germline CDR1 and CDR2 sequences are GTSNPN and SVGIG (reference sequence). Trimming removed 0 bases at V and 3 bases at J, with 5 bases between. This CDR3 is built from 13 residues. In DNA, the CDR3 is TGTGCCTGGAGTGTGGGCCACACCGGGGAGCTGTTTTTT. Encoded protein: CAWSVGHTGELFF.

This clone was seen just once. Written as DNA, the CDR3 is TGTGCCAGCAGCTCAGACACAGGAAACACCATATATTTT. Amino acid sequence: CASSSDTGNTIYF. The chain is built from TRBV11-3 and TRBJ1-3; D is undetermined. The CDR3 runs 13 residues. V was cut by 4 bases and J by 4 bases, with 8 bases left in between. CDR1 is SGHNT, CDR2 YENEEA, per germline.

The chain links TRBV24-1 to TRBJ1-4; 7 nucleotides align to TRBD1. The length of the CDR3 is 12 residues. Germline assignment: CDR1 KGHDR and CDR2 SFDVKD. Trimming cost V 3 bases and J 12 bases; bases outside gene matches: 3. This CDR3 is CATSDPGQELFF. DNA of the CDR3: TGTGCCACCAGTGATCCCGGACAGGAACTGTTTTTT.

This clone was detected only a few times. The chain carries TRBV9 and TRBJ1-3, with D possibly being TRBD1 (5 bases). The germline V and J ends were trimmed by 0 bases and 4 bases, with 11 bases remaining between them. Per germline, CDR1 SGDLS and CDR2 YYNGEE. CDR3 length equals 15 residues. CDR3 DNA: TGTGCCAGCAGCGTAGCTTGGGGCCCCGGAAACACCATATATTTT. Amino acids: CASSVAWGPGNTIYF.

The chain couples TRBV7-9 to TRBJ1-4; 8 positions agree with TRBD1. V dropped 5 bases and J dropped 8; count of bases not matched to a gene: 13. Germline lookup yields CDR1 SEHNR and CDR2 FQNEAQ (reference sequence). The CDR3 is made up of 16 amino acids. The CDR3 nucleotides are TGTGCCAGCAGCCAAGGGACAGGAGAGTTCGGGGAAAAACTGTTTTTT. It codes for CASSQGTGEFGEKLFF.

This clone has only one observation. The V and J genes are TRBV7-2 and TRBJ2-1; 12 positions agree with TRBD2. Unmatched junction bases numbered 2, after V lost 5 bases and J lost 3 bases. This CDR3 region has 15 residues. CDR1 SGHTA and CDR2 FQGNSA come from the germline V gene. For the CDR3, the DNA is TGTGCCAGCAGCGGGGGACTAGCGGGCTACAATGAGCAGTTCTTC. It is translated as CASSGGLAGYNEQFF.

The gene calls are TRBV3-1 (or the pseudogene TRBV3-2) and TRBJ1-1; D may be TRBD1 (5 bases). The V and J ends lost 3 bases and 1 base respectively, with 15 bases between them. This CDR3 contains 16 residues. Germline V gene data show CDR1 as LGHDT and CDR2 as YNNKEL (reference sequence). The CDR3 nucleotides read TGTGCCAGCAGCCATGGGACGGGACTCGGGAACACTGAAGCTTTCTTT. As protein: CASSHGTGLGNTEAFF.

V is TRBV27 and J is TRBJ1-6; TRBD1 might be the D (5 bases). The CDR3 contains 13 residues. Germline-derived CDR1 and CDR2 are MNHEY and SMNVEV (reference sequence). Trimming left V 6 bases short and J 8 bases short, with 11 bases between. The CDR3 DNA reads TGTGCCAGCAGGACAGAATCCTATTCACCCCTCCACTTT. As protein: CASRTESYSPLHF.

The rearrangement links TRBV14 to TRBJ1-1; D is uncertain. Germline CDR1 and CDR2: SGHDN and FVKESK. The CDR3 runs to 13 residues. V lost 2 bases and J 8 bases, leaving 12 bases between the germline ends. This chain's CDR3 is CASSQRDTGEAFF. The CDR3 DNA reads as TGTGCCAGCAGCCAAAGGGATACGGGAGAAGCTTTCTTT.

The gene calls are TRBV2 and TRBJ2-5, with TRBD2 matching over 16 bases. Per the germline V gene, CDR1 is SNHLY and CDR2 is FYNNEI. This CDR3 is built from 15 residues. J lost 5 bases, V lost 9 bases, and 6 bases had no gene match. For the CDR3, the DNA is TGTGCCAGGGGACTAGCGGGAGGGCCCCGGGAGACCCAGTACTTC. Translating gives CARGLAGGPRETQYF.